This TCR beta chain was captured in a study of Ad26.COV2.S vaccination and SARS-CoV-2 variants. Some clones are missing from TCRdb's copy, which holds only in-frame ones; the method was immunoSEQ multiplex PCR. The table lists roughly 390,000 clones, around nine tenths of them singletons. V was clipped by 6 bases and J by 1 base, with 6 bases between them. The CDR3 loop spans 13 amino acids. Germline V gives CDR1 KGHSH, CDR2 LQKENI. Indicated treatment: some 20 received Ad26.COV2.S at low or high dose, single or two shots; 5 received placebo; per-sample allocation not given. On day 63 after the first injection, vaccine and placebo recipients gave samples.

The sequencing used peripheral blood, collected in a trial of Ad26.COV2.S vaccine versus placebo. This TCR came from a person aged 18-60 years who received the Ad26.COV2.S COVID-19 vaccine or a placebo. V and J are TRBV18 and TRBJ2-2, with TRBD1 as a possible D gene (6 bases). The CDR3 coding sequence is TGTGCCAGCTCGGGACAGAACACCGGGGAGCTGTTTTTT. This sequence encodes CASSGQNTGELFF.